One and the same sample provided the 21 T cell receptor beta chains below, sequenced in a study of T cells after somatic rescue of genetic block (dated by TCRdb to 2020 to 2022). The library came from the immunoSEQ multiplex PCR assay. TCRdb holds this immuneACCESS table with in-frame rearrangements only. Some clones are missing; in checked studies, unresolved V genes explain under half, and the rest has no known cause. For this sample the table gives approximately 14,000 clones, of which just over 70% were detected only once. Of the sample, 14% is held by the ten largest clones. The sample consisted of peripheral blood mononuclear cells (PBMCs). These receptors were obtained from a boy aged 5-17 years.

The V gene is TRBV7-7, the J gene TRBJ2-1; TRBD2 might be the D (6 bases). This CDR3 has 10 amino acids. Germline CDR1 is SSHAT and CDR2 is FNYEAQ (reference sequence). CDR3 amino acids: CASPAGGQFF. DNA for the CDR3: TGTGCTAGCCCCGCCGGGGGGCAGTTCTTC.

V gene TRBV23-1 combines with J gene TRBJ1-1; the match to TRBD1 covers 8 bases. TRBV23-1 is annotated as an ORF whose role is uncertain. J lost 4 bases, V lost 7 bases, and 17 bases had no gene match. This CDR3 comprises 17 residues. This chain's CDR3 is CASTERRRQGQSTEAFF. DNA of the CDR3: TGCGCCAGCACCGAAAGACGGAGACAGGGGCAGAGCACTGAAGCTTTCTTT.

The gene calls are TRBV19 and TRBJ1-2; D perhaps matches TRBD1 (6 bases). Germline CDR1 is LNHDA and CDR2 is SQIVND (reference sequence). This CDR3 is 13 amino acids long. V was clipped by 4 bases and J by 7 bases, with 13 bases between them. CDR3 in DNA: TGTGCCAGTAGTACGTACAGGGTTTTTGGCTACACCTTC. Protein sequence: CASSTYRVFGYTF.

The chain links TRBV7-8 to TRBJ2-5, with D perhaps matching TRBD2 (5 bases). TRBJ2-7 explains the end of the DNA better; the J call may be wrong. The CDR3 length is 13 residues. Germline CDR1 reads SGHVS; CDR2 reads FQNEAQ. The CDR3 DNA follows: TGTGCCAGCAGGGGAGCAGGTACCTACGAGCAGTACTTC. Protein sequence: CASRGAGTYEQYF.

A single count supports this clone. This sequence joins TRBV5-1 and TRBJ2-1; D unresolved. This CDR3 has 12 amino acids. The V end was cut by 0 bases, the J end by 7 bases, with 5 bases between. Germline assignment: CDR1 SGHRS and CDR2 YFSETQ. This CDR3 reads CASSLGRNEQFF. The CDR3 nucleotides read TGCGCCAGCAGCTTGGGGAGAAATGAGCAGTTCTTC.

The chain links TRBV27 to TRBJ2-2; D remains unclear. This CDR3 is built from 16 residues. Germline V gene sequence: CDR1 MNHEY, CDR2 SMNVEV (reference sequence). V was trimmed by 1 base and J by 0 bases, leaving 9 bases between them. The CDR3 DNA follows: TGTGCCAGCAGTTTATACCAAGCCGCGAACACCGGGGAGCTGTTTTTT. Encoded protein: CASSLYQAANTGELFF.

This clone was recorded once. This chain uses TRBV11-2 with TRBJ2-1, with 12 bases lining up with TRBD2. The ends lost 7 bases at V and 5 bases at J; junction bases unmatched: 15. In germline, CDR1 is SGHAT, CDR2 FQNNGV. The CDR3 has 18 residues. The chain's CDR3 is CASTGGLAGTLLDNEQFF. In DNA, the CDR3 is TGTGCCAGCACCGGTGGACTAGCGGGGACCCTCCTGGACAATGAGCAGTTCTTC.

This clone has a single count. V gene TRBV6-8 combines with J gene TRBJ2-3; TRBD2 matches at 7 bases. Germline values: CDR1 MNHGY, CDR2 SAAAGT. Unmatched junction bases numbered 6, after V lost 2 bases and J lost 4 bases. The CDR3 runs to 15 residues. The CDR3 nucleotides read TGTGCCAGCAGTTACGCTGCGGGAGCATCAGATACGCAGTATTTT. Protein sequence: CASSYAAGASDTQYF.

The V and J genes are TRBV9 and TRBJ2-7; TRBD2 matches at 7 bases. The CDR3 loop spans 14 amino acids. In germline, CDR1 is SGDLS, CDR2 YYNGEE. Trimming at V came to 0 bases and at J to 7 bases, leaving 7 bases not matched to a gene. The CDR3 bases are TGTGCCAGCAGCGTAGCAGGGACCGGGGGGGAGCAGTACTTC. Translation: CASSVAGTGGEQYF.

The gene calls are TRBV29-1 and TRBJ2-1; TRBD2 is a possible D gene (5 bases). V was trimmed by 4 bases and J by 16 bases, leaving 17 bases between them. This CDR3 contains 11 residues. In germline, CDR1 is SQVTM, CDR2 ANQGSEA. The CDR3 DNA is TGCAGCGTTGGAGATAGTTGGCTAGCTTTCTTC. Translation: CSVGDSWLAFF.

The chain employs TRBV6-5 and TRBJ2-1, with 8 bases fitting TRBD2. From germline, CDR1 is MNHEY and CDR2 SVGAGI. Germline trimming cut 0 bases from V and 8 bases from J; bases unmatched to any gene: 6. The CDR3 is 15 residues long. CDR3 residues: CASSYSTSVRDEQFF. CDR3 sequence (DNA): TGTGCCAGCAGTTACTCGACTAGCGTAAGGGATGAGCAGTTCTTC.

The chain links TRBV7-3 to TRBJ2-1; TRBD2 matches at 7 bases. CDR1 is SGHTA and CDR2 is FQGTGA in the germline V gene. Unmatched junction bases numbered 12, after V lost 6 bases and J lost 4 bases. CDR3 length equals 16 residues. In nucleotides, the CDR3 is TGTGCCAGCAGTCCCCGTCGCAGGGAGGGTTACAATGAGCAGTTCTTC. It yields the protein CASSPRRREGYNEQFF.

V is TRBV6-6 and J is TRBJ1-5, with D perhaps TRBD1 (6 bases). Trimming removed 8 bases at V and 7 bases at J, with 18 bases between. The CDR3 contains 14 residues. CDR1 is MNHNY, CDR2 SVGAGI, per germline (reference sequence). CDR3 DNA sequence: TGTGCCAGCGAGGTTAGGGGGGCTAACCAGCCCCAGCATTTT. This gives the protein CASEVRGANQPQHF.

The CDR3 DNA sequence: TGTGCCAGCAGTTTTTTGAATACGGGACGGTATGGCTACACCTTC. Its translation is CASSFLNTGRYGYTF. This chain joins TRBV28 and TRBJ1-2; TRBD1 is a possible D gene (5 bases). This CDR3 is 15 amino acids long. CDR1 is MDHEN, CDR2 SYDVKM, per germline. V was trimmed by 3 bases and J by 5 bases, leaving 16 bases between them.

V is TRBV25-1 and J is TRBJ1-1; no definite D call. The CDR3 runs 14 residues. The V gene lost 5 bases and the J gene lost 1 base, with 11 bases spanning the gap. Germline loops: CDR1 MGHDK, CDR2 SYGVNS. In nucleotides, the CDR3 is TGTGCCAGCAGTTCCACCTCCTGGAACACTGAAGCTTTCTTT. This codes for CASSSTSWNTEAFF.

This clone was counted only a few times. This chain links TRBV19 with TRBJ2-6, with D possibly TRBD1 on 5 matching bases. V was cut by 6 bases and J by 0 bases, with 9 bases left in between. The CDR3 runs to 15 residues. In germline, CDR1 is LNHDA, CDR2 SQIVND (reference sequence). The CDR3 DNA sequence: TGTGCCAGTAGATGGACATACTCTGGGGCCAACGTCCTGACTTTC. Translated, it gives CASRWTYSGANVLTF.

The CDR3 DNA reads TGTGCCATCAGCGGACAGGGAGAGGAGACCCAGTACTTC. Translated, it gives CAISGQGEETQYF. The chain links TRBV10-3 to TRBJ2-5, with 8 bases matching TRBD1. The CDR3 length is 13 residues. Germline trimming cut 6 bases from V and 5 bases from J; bases unmatched to any gene: 5. Germline assignment: CDR1 ENHRY and CDR2 SYGVKD.

For this clone: One end of the junction does not line up with germline, which may come from a read error. The V call is TRBV6-1, the J call TRBJ2-3; 8 nucleotides match TRBD2. The CDR3 is 15 residues long. Germline loops: CDR1 MNHNS, CDR2 SASEGT. The CDR3 nucleotides read TGTGCCAGCAGTAAAGCGGGGGCCAGTTATAGTACGCAGTATTTT. Protein product: CASSKAGASYSTQYF.

This clone came up a few times. The rearrangement links TRBV27 to TRBJ2-1; D could derive from TRBD1 or TRBD2 (5 bases each). V was clipped by 6 bases and J by 1 base, with 16 bases between them. Germline V lookup: CDR1 MNHEY, CDR2 SMNVEV (reference sequence). This CDR3 comprises 16 residues. CDR3 DNA sequence: TGTGCCAGCAGCTCCTTAGGGACGGATTCCTACAATGAGCAGTTCTTC. Translating gives CASSSLGTDSYNEQFF.

This chain connects TRBV19 to TRBJ2-2; D is unclear. V shed 9 bases and J shed 5 bases, with 16 bases lying between them. Germline V lookup: CDR1 LNHDA, CDR2 SQIVND (reference sequence). The CDR3 has 14 amino acids. CDR3 nucleotides: TGTGCCAGAGCTGGACGTGGAGCGACCGGGGAGCTGTTTTTT. Translating gives CARAGRGATGELFF.

The chain joins TRBV27 to TRBJ2-7; TRBD1 matches at 10 bases. This CDR3 region has 14 residues. The germline CDR1 and CDR2 sequences are MNHEY and SMNVEV (reference sequence). V was pared by 5 bases and J by 3 bases, with 4 bases of the junction left unmatched. Written as DNA, the CDR3 is TGTGCCAGCAGTCCCAGGACAGGGGGCTACGAGCAGTACTTC. Translated: CASSPRTGGYEQYF.